These 27 T cell receptor beta chains came from one sample sequenced in a study of T cell responses to AZD1222 COVID-19 vaccine. Sequencing was performed with immunoSEQ multiplex PCR; in TCRdb, only in-frame clones are kept and a portion is missing. The sample records 170,000 or so clones, about nine tenths being singletons. Sample: peripheral blood, taken on day 0 of AZD1222 vaccination. The receptors originated from an adult in good health.

J is TRBJ2-7 and V is TRBV18; either TRBD1 or TRBD2 may fit D (6 bases each). The V gene's germline CDR1 is KGHSH and CDR2 LQKENI. V shed 3 bases and J shed 2 bases, with 14 bases lying between them. CDR3 length: 15 residues. The CDR3 region is CASSPSGGTTYEQYF. The DNA of the CDR3 is TGTGCCAGCTCACCTTCTGGCGGGACAACCTACGAGCAGTACTTC.

V is TRBV5-1 and J is TRBJ2-7, with TRBD2 matching 7 bases. Germline values: CDR1 SGHRS, CDR2 YFSETQ. J was trimmed by 3 bases and V by 2 bases; bases with no gene match: 11. The length of the CDR3 is 16 residues. The CDR3 spells CASSLRTGGGVYEQYF. The CDR3 region has the DNA TGCGCCAGCAGCTTAAGGACGGGGGGTGGTGTCTACGAGCAGTACTTC.

The J gene is TRBJ1-5, the V gene TRBV5-1, with unresolved D. This CDR3 is built from 14 residues. V shed 0 bases and J shed 3 bases, with 7 bases lying between them. Germline CDR1 and CDR2: SGHRS and YFSETQ. The CDR3 sequence: CASSLGSANQPQHF. CDR3 nucleotides: TGCGCCAGCAGCTTGGGGTCTGCCAATCAGCCCCAGCATTTT.

This chain joins TRBV28 and TRBJ1-5; a possible D gene is TRBD1 (6 bases). Trimming stripped 5 bases from V and 3 bases from J, with 17 bases between. The CDR3 consists of 16 residues. Germline-derived CDR1 and CDR2 are MDHEN and SYDVKM. CDR3: CASSLHRVSYNQPQHF. In DNA form, the CDR3 reads TGTGCCAGCAGTCTACACAGGGTTAGTTACAATCAGCCCCAGCATTTT.

V and J are TRBV6-5 and TRBJ1-2; D unclear. V was shortened by 2 bases and J by 8 bases, with 12 bases between the two germline ends. The CDR3 length is 13 residues. Germline V CDR1 and CDR2: MNHEY, SVGAGI. CDR3 DNA: TGTGCCAGCAGTTACCTTAGGGTTGGAGGCTACACCTTC. This encodes CASSYLRVGGYTF.

This chain joins TRBV11-2 and TRBJ1-2, with a possible D match to TRBD1 (5 bases). The germline V gene has CDR1 SGHAT and CDR2 FQNNGV. This CDR3 has 13 residues. The ends were cut back, 1 base at V and 5 bases at J, with 8 bases in the middle. CDR3: CASSLGQTYGYTF. As DNA, the CDR3 is TGTGCCAGCAGCTTAGGACAGACTTATGGCTACACCTTC.

The CDR3 nucleotides read TGTGCCAGCAGCTACCCGGCGAGGACAGGCTCCTACGAGCAGTACTTC. This sequence encodes CASSYPARTGSYEQYF. The chain uses TRBV21-1 and TRBJ2-7; the table's D call, TRBD1, has no DNA check behind it. TRBV21-1 corresponds to a pseudogene. This CDR3 is 16 amino acids long.

The chain uses TRBV24-1 and TRBJ1-2, with 8 bases matching TRBD1. This CDR3 comprises 13 residues. Unmatched junction bases numbered 6, after V lost 5 bases and J lost 8 bases. Germline assignment: CDR1 KGHDR and CDR2 SFDVKD. The CDR3 sequence is CATSATGGNGYTF. Here the CDR3 DNA reads TGTGCCACCAGTGCTACAGGGGGAAACGGCTACACCTTC.

The chain links TRBV3-1 (or the pseudogene TRBV3-2) to TRBJ2-7; no reliable D call. The V end was cut by 5 bases, the J end by 0 bases, with 8 bases between. CDR1 LGHDT and CDR2 YNNKEL come from the germline V gene (reference sequence). This CDR3 spans 13 amino acids. In DNA form, the CDR3 reads TGTGCCAGCAGCTCAACTACCTCCTACGAGCAGTACTTC. Amino acid sequence: CASSSTTSYEQYF.

V is TRBV2 and J is TRBJ2-3, with a tentative D call TRBD2 (5 bases). This CDR3 is 15 amino acids long. V dropped 6 bases and J dropped 1 base, with 14 bases sitting between them. The V gene's germline CDR1 is SNHLY and CDR2 FYNNEI. The CDR3 reads CASSSARTGTDTQYF. As DNA, the CDR3 is TGTGCCAGCAGCTCCGCCAGGACTGGCACAGATACGCAGTATTTT.

The chain recombines TRBV28 with TRBJ1-5; 9 bases agree with TRBD1. After removal of 5 bases from V and 2 bases from J, the junction contained 4 bases not matched to a gene. CDR3 length: 15 residues. Germline assignment: CDR1 MDHEN and CDR2 SYDVKM. DNA of the CDR3: TGTGCCAGCAGTCCCCGACAGGGGGGCAATCAGCCCCAGCATTTT. Protein: CASSPRQGGNQPQHF.

The V gene is TRBV7-9, the J gene TRBJ1-2, with D possibly TRBD1 on 5 matching bases. V shed 0 bases and J shed 3 bases, with 8 bases lying between them. This CDR3 region has 14 residues. The V gene's germline CDR1 is SEHNR and CDR2 FQNEAQ (reference sequence). The CDR3 sequence: CASSLAGGDYGYTF. As DNA, the CDR3 is TGTGCCAGCAGCTTAGCGGGGGGTGACTATGGCTACACCTTC.

This clone was seen more than once but under ten times. The J gene is TRBJ2-2, the V gene TRBV7-9; possibly TRBD1 for D (7 bases). CDR3 length: 15 amino acids. Germline V gives CDR1 SEHNR, CDR2 FQNEAQ (reference sequence). V was cut by 1 base and J by 3 bases, with 9 bases left in between. CDR3 DNA: TGTGCCAGCAGCTTAGTCAGGGGGGACACCGGGGAGCTGTTTTTT. Protein sequence: CASSLVRGDTGELFF.

This chain connects TRBV19 to TRBJ2-4; unclear D gene. This CDR3 contains 13 residues. The germline V and J ends were trimmed by 9 bases and 0 bases, with 9 bases remaining between them. Germline lookup yields CDR1 LNHDA and CDR2 SQIVND (reference sequence). CDR3 nucleotides: TGTGCCAGCACAGACAAAGCCAAAAACATTCAGTACTTC. Protein: CASTDKAKNIQYF.

The chain combines TRBV6-5 with TRBJ1-4, with D maybe TRBD1 (6 bases). CDR3 length: 13 residues. V was trimmed by 4 bases and J by 14 bases, leaving 17 bases between them. The germline V gene encodes CDR1 MNHEY and CDR2 SVGAGI. The CDR3 bases are TGTGCCAGCAGTTCAGGGGAATCTAATCGGCTGTTTTTT. Protein product: CASSSGESNRLFF.

The table lists this clone with a count of one. The V gene is TRBV2, the J gene TRBJ1-1; no definite D call. From germline, CDR1 is SNHLY and CDR2 FYNNEI. Trimming cost V 3 bases and J 3 bases, with 11 bases left between them. This CDR3 is 14 amino acids long. CDR3 protein: CASSEASYYTEAFF. In nucleotides, the CDR3 is TGTGCCAGCAGTGAGGCCAGCTATTACACTGAAGCTTTCTTT.

This CDR3 is CASSLDGRNSPLHF. CDR3 DNA: TGTGCCAGCAGCTTAGACGGGCGTAATTCACCCCTCCACTTT. The chain is built from TRBV7-2 and TRBJ1-6; D uncertain. CDR3 length equals 14 residues. V shed 1 base and J shed 6 bases, with 7 bases lying between them. Germline lookup yields CDR1 SGHTA and CDR2 FQGNSA.

This clone was observed a handful of times. The V call is TRBV7-9, the J call TRBJ1-2; 10 bases are shared with TRBD1. The trim removed 5 bases at V and 5 bases at J, leaving 5 bases unmatched. This CDR3 region has 14 residues. The germline V gene has CDR1 SEHNR and CDR2 FQNEAQ (reference sequence). CDR3 DNA sequence: TGTGCCAGCAGCCTACCGGGACAGGGGTATGGCTACACCTTC. Amino acids: CASSLPGQGYGYTF.

The rearrangement uses TRBV11-1 and TRBJ2-3, with D possibly matching TRBD2 (5 bases). From germline, CDR1 is SGHAT and CDR2 FQDESV (reference sequence). V lost 6 bases and J lost 6, with 16 bases in between. The CDR3 loop spans 14 amino acids. CDR3 in DNA: TGTGCCAGCAGACCTCACAGCGGCTGGGATACGCAGTATTTT. Its translation is CASRPHSGWDTQYF. The full variable domain, rest sourced from reference TRBV11-1 and TRBJ2-3, is EAEVAQSPRYKITEKSQAVAFWCDPISGHATLYWYRQILGQGPELLVQFQDESVVDDSQLPKDRFSAERLKGVDSTLKIQPAELGDSAMYLCASRPHSGWDTQYFGPGTRLTVL.

The rearrangement joins TRBV7-9 to TRBJ2-1, with 7 bases aligning to TRBD2. The CDR3 sequence is 16 residues long. Germline V gene data show CDR1 as SEHNR and CDR2 as FQNEAQ (reference sequence). V lost 4 bases and J lost 0; bases outside the gene matches: 6. The CDR3 bases are TGTGCCAGCAGCTCCTTACCGGGGGGCTCCTACAATGAGCAGTTCTTC. Translation: CASSSLPGGSYNEQFF.

This clone was detected only a few times. In nucleotides, the CDR3 is TGTGCCAGCAGGGGAATTTATAGCAATCAGCCCCAGCATTTT. Protein sequence: CASRGIYSNQPQHF. This rearrangement joins TRBV28 to TRBJ1-5; D is uncertain. The length of the CDR3 is 14 residues. Germline V gives CDR1 MDHEN, CDR2 SYDVKM. Trimming pared 6 bases from V and 0 bases from J, leaving 9 bases between.

This rearrangement joins TRBV19 to TRBJ2-7, with D uncertain. The CDR3 consists of 13 residues. V was trimmed by 6 bases and J by 1 base, leaving 10 bases between them. The germline V gene encodes CDR1 LNHDA and CDR2 SQIVND (reference sequence). The CDR3 nucleotides are TGTGCCAGTAGACCCCCCGCTTCCTACGAGCAGTACTTC. It specifies CASRPPASYEQYF.

This sequence joins TRBV19 and TRBJ2-7, with TRBD1 identical over 10 bases. The CDR3 totals 15 residues. V shed 3 bases and J 2 bases; nucleotides not matched to a gene: 4. CDR1 and CDR2 (germline): LNHDA, SQIVND (reference sequence). Here the CDR3 DNA reads TGTGCCAGTAGTATCGTAGGGACAGGGGCCTACGAGCAGTACTTC. Its translation is CASSIVGTGAYEQYF.

The chain couples TRBV3-1 (or the pseudogene TRBV3-2) to TRBJ2-1; D is unclear. CDR3 size: 14 residues. Germline-derived CDR1 and CDR2 are LGHDT and YNNKEL (reference sequence). The V end was cut by 4 bases, the J end by 5 bases, with 12 bases between. The CDR3 DNA is TGTGCCAGCAGCCCCTCAAACAGCAACAATGAGCAGTTCTTC. Its protein is CASSPSNSNNEQFF.

This chain links TRBV7-9 with TRBJ1-6, with D maybe TRBD1 (6 bases). Germline-derived CDR1 and CDR2 are SEHNR and FQNEAQ (reference sequence). The CDR3 consists of 13 residues. Trimming stripped 5 bases from V and 14 bases from J, with 16 bases between. The CDR3 protein is CASSPPDRSALHF. DNA of the CDR3: TGTGCCAGCAGCCCTCCTGACAGGTCCGCCCTCCACTTT.

The V and J genes are TRBV5-4 and TRBJ1-1; 7 bases align to TRBD1. The CDR3 covers 14 residues. Germline values: CDR1 SGHNT, CDR2 YYREEE (reference sequence). V lost 0 bases to trimming and J lost 1 base; unmatched junction nucleotides: 0. CDR3 in DNA: TGTGCCAGCAGCTTGGACAGGGGGAACACTGAAGCTTTCTTT. Residues: CASSLDRGNTEAFF.

The J gene is TRBJ1-5, the V gene TRBV24-1; no reliable D call. The CDR3 contains 14 residues. Germline-derived CDR1 and CDR2 are KGHDR and SFDVKD. V shed 12 bases and J shed 3 bases, with 17 bases lying between them. The CDR3 is CAPWTAHVNQPQHF. The DNA of the CDR3 is TGTGCCCCTTGGACTGCTCATGTCAATCAGCCCCAGCATTTT.